The 14 T cell receptor beta chains in this list originate from one sample, sequenced in a study of T cells expressing NK-cell markers. Using the 5' RACE reads, TCRdb records one entry per CDR3 protein without DNA. The table lists fewer than 200,000 distinct CDR3 sequences. Sequences were obtained from blood T cells: a sorted CD56 or NKG2C T cell subset, CD4+ or CD8+ T cells, or bulk PBMC T cells (not recorded which). These receptors all stem from a woman aged 18 to 75 in good health.

This rearrangement joins TRBV20-1 to TRBJ2-1; the D call of TRBD1 rests on TCRdb alone, since no DNA is present to check it. The length of the CDR3 is 15 residues. The germline V gene encodes CDR1 DFQATT and CDR2 SNEGSKA (reference sequence). CDR3 loop: CSATRGPLVVDEQFF.

This chain joins TRBV5-4 and TRBJ2-7; the TRBD2 assignment by TCRdb is unverifiable without DNA. Looked up from germline, CDR1 is SGHNT and CDR2 is YYREEE (reference sequence). This CDR3 is 16 amino acids long. The CDR3 spells CASSQGLAGRAGEQYF. Supplemented by reference TRBV5-4 and TRBJ2-7, the full variable domain reads ETGVTQSPTHLIKTRGQQVTLRCSSQSGHNTVSWYQQALGQGPQFIFQYYREEENGRGNFPPRFSGLQFPNYSSELNVNALELDDSALYLCASSQGLAGRAGEQYFGPGTRLTVT.

The chain recombines TRBV24-1 with TRBJ1-1. The CDR3 totals 17 residues. CDR1 is KGHDR, CDR2 SFDVKD, per germline. The CDR3 here is CAIRPFTDNIFKIEAFF.

The genes are TRBV7-7 and TRBJ1-1. The germline CDR1 and CDR2 sequences are SSHAT and FNYEAQ (reference sequence). The CDR3 extends over 13 amino acids. CDR3 in amino acids: CASSPTPNTEAFF.

The chain carries TRBV20-1 and TRBJ1-3; checking the TCRdb D call of TRBD1 is not possible without DNA. Germline V lookup: CDR1 DFQATT, CDR2 SNEGSKA (reference sequence). The CDR3 sequence is 16 residues long. The CDR3 sequence: CRKPTGGYGSGNTIYF.

The chain couples TRBV2 to TRBJ2-4; there is no DNA to check the TCRdb D call of TRBD1. The CDR3 length is 15 residues. Per the germline V gene, CDR1 is SNHLY and CDR2 is FYNNEI. CDR3 protein: CASSAHIGTKNIQYF.

The chain joins TRBV5-1 to TRBJ2-5; there is no DNA to check the TCRdb D call of TRBD1. The CDR3 is 15 amino acids. Germline CDR1 SGHRS, CDR2 YFSETQ. Here the CDR3 reads CASSLGTGQEETQYF.

V usage is TRBV5-1 and J usage is TRBJ2-7; absent DNA, TCRdb's TRBD1 call cannot be checked. The length of the CDR3 is 18 residues. CDR1 and CDR2 from the germline V gene are SGHRS and YFSETQ. The CDR3 here is CASSSTKRGGRVSYEQYF.

This rearrangement joins TRBV4-2 to TRBJ1-3; no DNA is available, so the TRBD1 call from TCRdb remains unchecked. Germline CDR1 and CDR2: LGHNA and YNFKEQ. The CDR3 consists of 16 residues. This CDR3 reads CASSQTRQGWGNTIYF.

The V gene is TRBV29-1, the J gene TRBJ2-1; the D call of TRBD2 rests on TCRdb alone, since no DNA is present to check it. This CDR3 region has 18 residues. Germline V gene sequence: CDR1 SQVTM, CDR2 ANQGSEA. The CDR3 protein is CSVHTLTSGRGGYNEQFF.

The rearrangement links TRBV28 to TRBJ2-7; TCRdb selects TRBD1, and the lack of DNA leaves this call unchecked. Looked up from germline, CDR1 is MDHEN and CDR2 is SYDVKM. This CDR3 is built from 14 residues. CDR3: CASRARTGSYEQYF.

V usage is TRBV5-1 and J usage is TRBJ2-7; TCRdb lists TRBD1, though no DNA is available to test this call. CDR3 length: 15 residues. Germline V gene sequence: CDR1 SGHRS, CDR2 YFSETQ. CDR3 residues: CASSFRTGGSNEQYF.

The genes are TRBV20-1 and TRBJ2-4. The CDR3 sequence is 15 residues long. CDR1 is DFQATT and CDR2 is SNEGSKA in the germline V gene (reference sequence). CDR3 in amino acids: CSARERILAKNIQYF.

The chain recombines TRBV5-1 with TRBJ1-4; TCRdb's D call, TRBD1, is unchecked because there is no DNA. The V gene's germline CDR1 is SGHRS and CDR2 YFSETQ. This CDR3 has 14 residues. This chain's CDR3 is CASSLNRVDEKLFF.